This T cell receptor beta chain was sequenced in a study of T cells in localized non-small cell lung cancer. Study observations and caveats: Longer overall survival was associated with a higher density of T cells in the blood. Uninvolved adjacent lung, not tumor, had the highest T cell clonality. Since sequencing was restricted to only one region of the tumor, intratumor heterogeneity remains a possibility. Paired adjacent lung recovered a median roughly 56 of the top 100 tumor clones.

In regard to this clone: Its antigen is not identified.

The germline V gene has CDR1 SGHNT and CDR2 YYREEE (reference sequence). This CDR3 has 13 residues. The V end was cut by 0 bases, the J end by 0 bases, with 4 bases between. Measured with immunoSEQ multiplex PCR; TCRdb has only the in-frame clones, and not every one. The repertoire includes 25,000 to 35,000 clones, around four fifths of them detected once, and roughly 15% sits in the top ten. The V call is TRBV5-4, the J call TRBJ2-7; no reliable D call. The sequence was collected from a male donor aged 60 or older with stage III squamous cell lung carcinoma. Material: peripheral blood, obtained before any cancer treatment. The CDR3 nucleotides read TGTGCCAGCAGCTTGGTAGGCTCCTACGAGCAGTACTTC. Translation gives CASSLVGSYEQYF.